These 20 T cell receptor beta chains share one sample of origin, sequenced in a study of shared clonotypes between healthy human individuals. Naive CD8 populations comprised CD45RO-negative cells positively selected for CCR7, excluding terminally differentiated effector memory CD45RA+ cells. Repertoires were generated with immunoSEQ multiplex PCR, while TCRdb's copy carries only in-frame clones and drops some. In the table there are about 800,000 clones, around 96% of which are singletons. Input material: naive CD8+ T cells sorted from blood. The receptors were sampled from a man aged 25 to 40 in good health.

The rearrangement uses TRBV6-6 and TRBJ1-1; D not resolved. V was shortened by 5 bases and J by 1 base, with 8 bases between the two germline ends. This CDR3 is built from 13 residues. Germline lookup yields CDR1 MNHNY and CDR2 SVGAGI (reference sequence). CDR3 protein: CASSRHPNTEAFF. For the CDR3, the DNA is TGTGCCAGCAGTCGACATCCGAACACTGAAGCTTTCTTT.

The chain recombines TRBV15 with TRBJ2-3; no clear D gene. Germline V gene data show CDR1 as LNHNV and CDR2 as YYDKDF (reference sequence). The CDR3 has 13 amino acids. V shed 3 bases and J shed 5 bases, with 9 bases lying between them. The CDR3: CATSRPARDTQYF. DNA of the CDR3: TGTGCCACCAGCAGGCCCGCCAGAGATACGCAGTATTTT.

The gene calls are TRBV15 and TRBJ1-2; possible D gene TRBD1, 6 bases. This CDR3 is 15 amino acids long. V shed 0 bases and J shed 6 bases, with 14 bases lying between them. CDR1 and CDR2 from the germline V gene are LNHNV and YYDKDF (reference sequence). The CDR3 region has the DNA TGTGCCACCAGCAGAGATCTCGGACAGCTCGATGGCTACACCTTC. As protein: CATSRDLGQLDGYTF.

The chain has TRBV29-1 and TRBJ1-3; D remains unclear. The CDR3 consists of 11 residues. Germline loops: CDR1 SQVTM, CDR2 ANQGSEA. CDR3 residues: CSGSEGNTIYF. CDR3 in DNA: TGCAGTGGTTCGGAAGGAAACACCATATATTTT.

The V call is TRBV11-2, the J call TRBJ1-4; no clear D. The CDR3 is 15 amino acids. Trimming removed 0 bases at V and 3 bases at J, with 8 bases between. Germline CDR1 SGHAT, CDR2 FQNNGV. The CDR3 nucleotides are TGTGCCAGCAGCTTAGATTGGGCGGCTAATGAAAAACTGTTTTTT. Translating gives CASSLDWAANEKLFF.

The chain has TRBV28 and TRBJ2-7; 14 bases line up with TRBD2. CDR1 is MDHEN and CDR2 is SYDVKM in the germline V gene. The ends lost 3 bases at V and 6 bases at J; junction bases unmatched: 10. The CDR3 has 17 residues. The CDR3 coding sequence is TGTGCCAGCAGTTTGGGGACTAGCGGGAGTCTTTATATCGAGCAGTACTTC. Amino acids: CASSLGTSGSLYIEQYF.

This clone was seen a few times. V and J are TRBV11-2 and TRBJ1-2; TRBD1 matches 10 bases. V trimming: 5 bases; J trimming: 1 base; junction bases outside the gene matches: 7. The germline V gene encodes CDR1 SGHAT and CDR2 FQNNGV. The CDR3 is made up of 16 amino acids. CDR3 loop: CASSPIGQGDNYGYTF. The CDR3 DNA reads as TGTGCCAGCAGCCCGATAGGACAGGGGGATAACTATGGCTACACCTTC.

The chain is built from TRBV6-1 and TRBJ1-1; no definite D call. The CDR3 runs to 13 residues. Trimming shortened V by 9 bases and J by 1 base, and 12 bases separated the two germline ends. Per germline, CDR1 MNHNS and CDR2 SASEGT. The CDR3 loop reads CARKQRPNTEAFF. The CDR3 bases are TGTGCCAGGAAACAACGACCGAACACTGAAGCTTTCTTT.

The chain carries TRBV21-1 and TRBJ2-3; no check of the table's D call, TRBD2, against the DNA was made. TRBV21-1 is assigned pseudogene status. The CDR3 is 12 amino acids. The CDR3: CASSPRGHTQYF. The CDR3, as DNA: TGTGCCAGCAGCCCCCGCGGGCATACGCAGTATTTT.

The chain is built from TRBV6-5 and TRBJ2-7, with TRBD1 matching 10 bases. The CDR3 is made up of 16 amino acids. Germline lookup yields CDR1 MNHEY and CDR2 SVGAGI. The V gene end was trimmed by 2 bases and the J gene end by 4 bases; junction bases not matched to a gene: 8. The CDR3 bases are TGTGCCAGCAGTTACGGGACAGGGGACCAGGGGTACGAGCAGTACTTC. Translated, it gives CASSYGTGDQGYEQYF.

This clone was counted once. In nucleotides, the CDR3 is TGCGCCACCAGGGTGGCGGGACCGGATTACGAGCAGTACTTC. It specifies CATRVAGPDYEQYF. The rearrangement joins TRBV5-1 to TRBJ2-7, with D possibly being TRBD2 (6 bases). Between the trimmed V and J ends, which lost 9 bases and 4 bases, there was a span of 20 bases. The V gene's germline CDR1 is SGHRS and CDR2 YFSETQ. The CDR3 length is 14 residues.

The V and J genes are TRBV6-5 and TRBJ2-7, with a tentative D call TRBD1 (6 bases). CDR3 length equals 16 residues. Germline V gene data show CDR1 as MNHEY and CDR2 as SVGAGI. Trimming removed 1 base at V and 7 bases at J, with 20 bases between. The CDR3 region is CASSYFTGTPLDEQYF. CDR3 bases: TGTGCCAGCAGTTACTTCACCGGGACACCACTTGATGAGCAGTACTTC.

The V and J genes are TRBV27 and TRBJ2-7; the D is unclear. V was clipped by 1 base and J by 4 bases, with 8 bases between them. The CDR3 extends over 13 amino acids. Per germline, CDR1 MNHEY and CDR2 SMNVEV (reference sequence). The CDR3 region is CASSLFRSYEQYF. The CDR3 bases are TGTGCCAGCAGTTTATTCAGATCATACGAGCAGTACTTC.

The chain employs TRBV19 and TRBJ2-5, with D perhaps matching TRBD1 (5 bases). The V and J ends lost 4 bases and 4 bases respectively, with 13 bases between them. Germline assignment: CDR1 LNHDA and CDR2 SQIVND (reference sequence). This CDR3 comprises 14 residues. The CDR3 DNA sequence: TGTGCCAGTAGTAGGGGCCCCCGTCTAGAGACCCAGTACTTC. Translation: CASSRGPRLETQYF. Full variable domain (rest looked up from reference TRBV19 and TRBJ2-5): DGGITQSPKYLFRKEGQNVTLSCEQNLNHDAMYWYRQDPGQGLRLIYYSQIVNDFQKGDIAEGYSVSREKKESFPLTVTSAQKNPTAFYLCASSRGPRLETQYFGPGTRLLVL.

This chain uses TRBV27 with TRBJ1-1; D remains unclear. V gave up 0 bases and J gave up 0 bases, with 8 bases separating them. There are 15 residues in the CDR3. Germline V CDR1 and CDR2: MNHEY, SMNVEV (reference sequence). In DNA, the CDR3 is TGTGCCAGCAGTTTATCCAACACTTTGAACACTGAAGCTTTCTTT. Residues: CASSLSNTLNTEAFF.

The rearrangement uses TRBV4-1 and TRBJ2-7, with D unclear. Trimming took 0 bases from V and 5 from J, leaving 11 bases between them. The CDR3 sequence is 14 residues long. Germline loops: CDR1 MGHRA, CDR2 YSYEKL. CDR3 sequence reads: CASSQDKSRDEQYF. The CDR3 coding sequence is TGCGCCAGCAGCCAAGATAAGTCTCGGGACGAGCAGTACTTC.

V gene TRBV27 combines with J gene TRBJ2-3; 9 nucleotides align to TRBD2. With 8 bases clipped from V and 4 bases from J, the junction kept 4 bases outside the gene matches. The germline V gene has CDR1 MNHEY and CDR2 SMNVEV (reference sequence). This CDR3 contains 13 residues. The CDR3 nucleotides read TGTGCCAGCGGCGGGAGGGCCGCAGATACGCAGTATTTT. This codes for CASGGRAADTQYF.

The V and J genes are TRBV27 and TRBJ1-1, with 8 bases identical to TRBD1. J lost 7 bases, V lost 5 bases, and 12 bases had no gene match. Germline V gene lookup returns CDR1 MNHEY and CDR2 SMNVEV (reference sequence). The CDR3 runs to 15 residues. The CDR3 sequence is CASSARQGRDIEAFF. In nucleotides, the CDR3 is TGTGCCAGCAGTGCCCGACAGGGGAGAGACATTGAAGCTTTCTTT.

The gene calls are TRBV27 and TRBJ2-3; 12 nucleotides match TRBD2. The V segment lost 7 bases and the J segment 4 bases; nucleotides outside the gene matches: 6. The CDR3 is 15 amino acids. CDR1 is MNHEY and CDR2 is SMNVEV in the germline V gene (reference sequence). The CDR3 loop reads CASKLAGGPPDTQYF. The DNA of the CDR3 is TGTGCCAGCAAGCTAGCGGGAGGGCCCCCAGATACGCAGTATTTT.

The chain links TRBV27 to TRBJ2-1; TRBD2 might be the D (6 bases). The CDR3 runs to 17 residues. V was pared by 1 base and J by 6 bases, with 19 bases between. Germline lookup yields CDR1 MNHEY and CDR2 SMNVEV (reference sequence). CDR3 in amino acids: CASSLLGIGGTSNEQFF. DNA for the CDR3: TGTGCCAGCAGTTTATTGGGTATTGGGGGGACGAGCAATGAGCAGTTCTTC.